Shown below are 27 T cell receptor beta chains from a single sample sequenced in a study of vaccination effects on CD4 cells after COVID-19. These receptors have no identified antigens. Sequencing in the ViraFEST assay came after antigen-specific CD4+ T cells had been expanded with viral peptide pools, which were used to stimulate PBMC. Culturing for approximately 10 days preceded CD4+ T cell isolation. Data came from immunoSEQ multiplex PCR; TCRdb stores just in-frame clones and leaves some out. Seen here are 14,000 or so clones, about 80% observed once, and the top ten hold about a quarter. Sequenced here: CD4+ T cells from PBMCs cultured with HCoV-229E spike peptides, sampled before COVID-19 vaccination. The receptor set was obtained from a human donor who received a COVID-19 vaccine.

V and J are TRBV6-1 and TRBJ2-7; no reliable D call. CDR3 length: 13 amino acids. Trimming shortened V by 2 bases and J by 3 bases, and 8 bases separated the two germline ends. Germline V gene lookup returns CDR1 MNHNS and CDR2 SASEGT. The CDR3 nucleotides are TGTGCCAGCAGTGAAAATAGGGACTACGAGCAGTACTTC. This translates into CASSENRDYEQYF.

The V call is TRBV9, the J call TRBJ1-2; D uncertain. V was cut by 0 bases and J by 2 bases, with 11 bases left in between. This CDR3 is 15 amino acids long. Per the germline V gene, CDR1 is SGDLS and CDR2 is YYNGEE. The CDR3 nucleotides read TGTGCCAGCAGCGTAGGGGTCAAGAAAAACTATGGCTACACCTTC. Its translation: CASSVGVKKNYGYTF.

V is TRBV20-1 and J is TRBJ2-3; possibly TRBD2 for D (6 bases). There are 14 residues in the CDR3. V was trimmed by 3 bases and J by 1 base, leaving 11 bases between them. Germline V CDR1 and CDR2: DFQATT, SNEGSKA (reference sequence). The CDR3: CSASGDSRTDTQYF. CDR3 coding DNA: TGCAGTGCTAGTGGGGACTCCCGCACAGATACGCAGTATTTT.

This chain connects TRBV4-3 to TRBJ1-2; a possible D gene is TRBD1 (5 bases). Germline lookup yields CDR1 LGHNA and CDR2 YSLEER. The CDR3 extends over 13 amino acids. The V end lost 4 bases, the J end lost 3 bases, and 9 bases lay between the germline ends. The CDR3 coding sequence is TGCGCCAGCAGCCTCGGACAAGACTATGGCTACACCTTC. It yields the protein CASSLGQDYGYTF.

The rearrangement links TRBV7-9 to TRBJ2-3, with 9 bases fitting TRBD2. With V trimmed by 5 bases and J by 4 bases, 10 bases remained unmatched. CDR3 size: 16 residues. Germline-derived CDR1 and CDR2 are SEHNR and FQNEAQ (reference sequence). In DNA, the CDR3 is TGTGCCAGCAGCCCCGGGACTAGCCTCCTACCAGATACGCAGTATTTT. Translated, it gives CASSPGTSLLPDTQYF.

V gene TRBV11-2 combines with J gene TRBJ2-1, with D unresolved. This CDR3 has 13 amino acids. Trimming removed 5 bases from V and 8 bases from J, with 13 bases in between. Germline V lookup: CDR1 SGHAT, CDR2 FQNNGV. CDR3 DNA: TGTGCCAGCAGCACCCCTCGAGAAGATGAGCAGTTCTTC. This translates into CASSTPREDEQFF.

The gene calls are TRBV30 and TRBJ1-2; no clear D. The CDR3 length is 14 residues. The V gene's germline CDR1 is GTSNPN and CDR2 SVGIG (reference sequence). V was pared by 0 bases and J by 2 bases, with 10 bases between. The CDR3 spells CAWSVQPENYGYTF. The CDR3, as DNA: TGTGCCTGGAGTGTACAGCCGGAGAACTATGGCTACACCTTC. The whole variable domain, filled in from reference TRBV30 and TRBJ1-2, reads SQTIHQWPATLVQPVGSPLSLECTVEGTSNPNLYWYRQAAGRGLQLLFYSVGIGQISSEVPQNLSASRPQDRQFILSSKKLLLSDSGFYLCAWSVQPENYGYTFGSGTRLTVV.

The rearrangement uses TRBV5-1 and TRBJ2-3; no clear D. With 0 bases removed from V and 2 bases from J, the gap between germline ends came to 4 bases. Germline-derived CDR1 and CDR2 are SGHRS and YFSETQ. The CDR3 is made up of 13 amino acids. CDR3 coding DNA: TGCGCCAGCAGCTTGGACGTCACAGATACGCAGTATTTT. Translation: CASSLDVTDTQYF.

This clone has more than one count but fewer than ten. V is TRBV10-3 and J is TRBJ1-4; TRBD1 matches 10 bases. This CDR3 has 18 residues. V shed 0 bases, J shed 8 bases, and the junction held 12 bases outside the gene matches. Germline V lookup: CDR1 ENHRY, CDR2 SYGVKD. The chain's CDR3 is CAISESEPTGGAGEKLFF. Here the CDR3 DNA reads TGTGCCATCAGTGAGTCGGAACCGACAGGGGGCGCCGGGGAAAAACTGTTTTTT.

The gene calls are TRBV28 and TRBJ1-5, with no clear D. Trimming removed 7 bases at V and 0 bases at J, with 13 bases between. The CDR3 has 15 amino acids. Germline V gene sequence: CDR1 MDHEN, CDR2 SYDVKM. CDR3 sequence reads: CASNRSGFSNQPQHF. The CDR3 bases are TGTGCCAGCAACCGAAGTGGGTTTAGCAATCAGCCCCAGCATTTT.

The chain employs TRBV7-3 and TRBJ2-3; D gene ambiguous. CDR3 length: 13 residues. V lost 1 base and J lost 3, with 5 bases in between. Germline assignment: CDR1 SGHTA and CDR2 FQGTGA. As DNA, the CDR3 is TGTGCCAGCAGCTTAAGTAGAACAGATACGCAGTATTTT. Translated, it gives CASSLSRTDTQYF.

The gene calls are TRBV2 and TRBJ1-2; D gene uncertain. Germline CDR1 reads SNHLY; CDR2 reads FYNNEI. With 2 bases removed from V and 7 bases from J, the gap between germline ends came to 11 bases. CDR3 length: 13 residues. In nucleotides, the CDR3 is TGTGCCAGCAGTGAATCCGGGTACCCTGGCTACACCTTC. This encodes CASSESGYPGYTF.

J is TRBJ2-1 and V is TRBV6-5; 7 bases map to TRBD2. The germline gives CDR1 MNHEY, CDR2 SVGAGI. V dropped 6 bases and J dropped 6; count of bases not matched to a gene: 11. This CDR3 region has 15 residues. The chain's CDR3 is CASSPASGNRNEQFF. For the CDR3, the DNA is TGTGCCAGCAGCCCCGCTAGCGGTAACCGCAATGAGCAGTTCTTC.

This chain uses TRBV10-3 with TRBJ2-3; D possibly corresponds to TRBD2 (6 bases). V lost 0 bases and J 3 bases, leaving 10 bases between the germline ends. Germline V gene data show CDR1 as ENHRY and CDR2 as SYGVKD. The CDR3 has 15 amino acids. CDR3 loop: CAISESAGTTDTQYF. CDR3 nucleotides: TGTGCCATCAGTGAGTCGGCGGGGACTACAGATACGCAGTATTTT.

The CDR3 DNA is TGCGCCAGCAGCTTGTTCGGGACAGGGGTTGGCAATGAGCAGTTCTTC. Amino acid sequence: CASSLFGTGVGNEQFF. V is TRBV5-1 and J is TRBJ2-1, with 10 bases fitting TRBD1. From germline, CDR1 is SGHRS and CDR2 YFSETQ. V trimming: 1 base; J trimming: 6 bases; junction bases outside the gene matches: 7. This CDR3 comprises 16 residues.

This clone showed up just once. The rearrangement joins TRBV28 to TRBJ1-1; possible D gene TRBD1, 6 bases. Germline loops: CDR1 MDHEN, CDR2 SYDVKM. V was shortened by 6 bases and J by 4 bases, with 18 bases between the two germline ends. This CDR3 contains 15 residues. The CDR3, as DNA: TGTGCCAGCAGCTCCTCGGGGGCGCTTGGCACTGAAGCTTTCTTT. It yields the protein CASSSSGALGTEAFF.

The CDR3 is CASSYYRGRMTNEKLFF. In nucleotides, the CDR3 is TGTGCCAGCAGCTATTACAGGGGGAGGATGACTAATGAAAAACTGTTTTTT. The chain combines TRBV7-2 with TRBJ1-4; 8 nucleotides match TRBD1. The CDR3 is 17 amino acids. The ends lost 4 bases at V and 2 bases at J; junction bases unmatched: 9. The germline V gene encodes CDR1 SGHTA and CDR2 FQGNSA.

This sequence joins TRBV12-5 and TRBJ2-7; 7 bases are a match to TRBD2. V lost 4 bases, J lost 3 bases, and 0 bases stayed unmatched. The length of the CDR3 is 12 residues. Germline CDR1 reads LGHNT; CDR2 reads FRNRAP. As DNA, the CDR3 is TGTGCTAGTGGTTGGGAGGGCTACGAGCAGTACTTC. Protein product: CASGWEGYEQYF.

This chain links TRBV7-2 with TRBJ2-5, with TRBD2 matching 13 bases. Germline CDR1 reads SGHTA; CDR2 reads FQGNSA. The trim removed 5 bases at V and 7 bases at J, leaving 4 bases unmatched. CDR3 length: 14 amino acids. In nucleotides, the CDR3 is TGTGCCAGCAGCCCTCGGACTAGCGGGAGGACCCAGTACTTC. Translating gives CASSPRTSGRTQYF.

The V and J genes are TRBV7-4 and TRBJ2-7; 15 bases line up with TRBD2. This CDR3 is built from 16 residues. Germline V CDR1 and CDR2: SGHVT, SQSDAQ. Trimming at V came to 9 bases and at J to 2 bases, leaving 8 bases not matched to a gene. The CDR3 is CARGGWTSGRAYEQYF. The CDR3 nucleotides read TGTGCCAGGGGGGGGTGGACTAGCGGGAGGGCCTACGAGCAGTACTTC. Based on the CDR3 plus reference TRBV7-4 and TRBJ2-7, the full variable domain is GAGVSQSPRYKVAKRGRDVALRCDSISGHVTLYWYRQTLGQGSEVLTYSQSDAQRDKSGRPSGRFSAERPERSVSTLKIQRTEQGDSAVYLCARGGWTSGRAYEQYFGPGTRLTVT.

The chain couples TRBV28 to TRBJ2-1; 10 positions agree with TRBD2. The ends lost 6 bases at V and 8 bases at J; junction bases unmatched: 13. The CDR3 length is 16 residues. CDR1 is MDHEN and CDR2 is SYDVKM in the germline V gene. In nucleotides, the CDR3 is TGTGCCAGCAGGACGAACCAGCGGGAGGGTGGATATGAGCAGTTCTTC. Encoded protein: CASRTNQREGGYEQFF.

This chain uses TRBV6-4 with TRBJ2-3, with TRBD2 matching 8 bases. The CDR3 spans 16 residues. V lost 0 bases and J lost 2; bases outside the gene matches: 4. The germline gives CDR1 MRHNA, CDR2 SNTAGT. This CDR3 reads CASSDSAGGSTDTQYF. CDR3 in DNA: TGTGCCAGCAGTGACTCTGCGGGAGGCTCCACAGATACGCAGTATTTT.

J is TRBJ2-5 and V is TRBV30; tentative D call: TRBD2 (5 bases). The CDR3 covers 11 residues. Germline V CDR1 and CDR2: GTSNPN, SVGIG (reference sequence). V shed 5 bases and J shed 9 bases, with 13 bases lying between them. CDR3 sequence reads: CAWAEGRAQYF. CDR3 bases: TGTGCCTGGGCAGAAGGGCGGGCCCAGTACTTC.

The chain links TRBV18 to TRBJ2-6; no reliable D call. V was cut by 2 bases and J by 4 bases, with 9 bases left in between. Germline CDR1 reads KGHSH; CDR2 reads LQKENI. CDR3 length: 15 residues. The CDR3 protein is CASSPDLTGANVLTF. CDR3 coding DNA: TGTGCCAGCTCACCAGACTTAACGGGGGCCAACGTCCTGACTTTC.

The J gene is TRBJ2-3, the V gene TRBV28; 7 positions match TRBD1. This CDR3 region has 15 residues. The V segment lost 6 bases and the J segment 3 bases; nucleotides outside the gene matches: 9. CDR1 MDHEN and CDR2 SYDVKM come from the germline V gene. The CDR3 spells CASSPPDRLTDTQYF. As DNA, the CDR3 is TGTGCCAGCAGCCCACCGGACAGGCTGACAGATACGCAGTATTTT.

The chain has TRBV3-1 (or the pseudogene TRBV3-2) and TRBJ2-1; 10 nucleotides match TRBD2. CDR3 length: 15 amino acids. The trim removed 5 bases at V and 6 bases at J, leaving 7 bases unmatched. Germline V CDR1 and CDR2: LGHDT, YNNKEL (reference sequence). The CDR3 is CASSNSGRPGNEQFF. CDR3 DNA: TGTGCCAGCAGCAATAGCGGGAGGCCCGGCAATGAGCAGTTCTTC.

This clone was found once. The gene calls are TRBV5-1 and TRBJ2-5, with D maybe TRBD2 (6 bases). The V end lost 4 bases, the J end lost 4 bases, and 17 bases lay between the germline ends. This CDR3 spans 15 amino acids. From germline, CDR1 is SGHRS and CDR2 YFSETQ. For the CDR3, the DNA is TGCGCCAGCAGCCCCTTGGAGGGGAGGAGAGAGACCCAGTACTTC. Its protein product is CASSPLEGRRETQYF.